This TCR beta chain was observed in a study of T-cell reconstitution after alpha-beta-depleted transplantation in children. Whole-study findings and limits: Several hundred graft clones that had expanded were reportedly the source of alpha-beta T cells about two months after transplant.

Unique molecular identifiers were incorporated during preparation of the TCRbeta library. TCRdb re-called the PCR reads with MiXCR, one entry per CDR3 protein. The data show a few hundred thousand distinct CDR3 sequences, under 30% seen once. This clonotype has a handful of counts. What it binds is not known. The specimen comprised PBMCs, mostly from graft donor cells, sampled 360 days after TCRalphabeta/CD19-depleted stem cell transplant. The TCR comes from a female patient aged 2 to 10 who had a stem cell transplant for congenital amegakaryocytic thrombocytopenia, so the T cells may come from the graft donor.

CDR3 region: CASSHPGTPQYGYTF. CDR3 nucleotide sequence: TGCGCCAGCAGCCACCCCGGGACCCCTCAATATGGCTACACCTTC. The rearrangement joins TRBV4-1 to TRBJ1-2; TRBD1 is a possible D gene (5 bases). CDR3 size: 15 residues. From germline, CDR1 is MGHRA and CDR2 YSYEKL. V was shortened by 3 bases and J by 5 bases, with 16 bases between the two germline ends.